This T cell receptor (beta chain) originates from a study of monozygotic twins with inflammatory bowel disease. Whole-study results and caveats: Limited power may explain why concordant and discordant twins showed no difference in repertoire similarity.

On this clonotype: Its antigen is not identified.

Germline-derived CDR1 and CDR2 are GTSNPN and SVGIG (reference sequence). The CDR3 runs 13 residues. The UMIs contained a 6-nucleotide sample barcode. They were added by template switching during cDNA synthesis. Two nested PCRs, of roughly 16 and 10 cycles, processed TCRalpha and TCRbeta cDNA. TCRdb reprocessed the 5' RACE reads, with one entry per CDR3 protein and no DNA. The listing contains roughly 320,000 distinct CDR3 sequences. The sequence came from a human donor with ulcerative colitis or Crohn's disease, or a healthy co-twin of an affected twin (not recorded which). The sequenced sample was blood. The rearrangement joins TRBV30 to TRBJ1-5. The CDR3 sequence: CAGGGRNNQPQHF. Full variable domain (outside the CDR3, taken from reference TRBV30 and TRBJ1-5): SQTIHQWPATLVQPVGSPLSLECTVEGTSNPNLYWYRQAAGRGLQLLFYSVGIGQISSEVPQNLSASRPQDRQFILSSKKLLLSDSGFYLCAGGGRNNQPQHFGDGTRLSIL.